This T cell receptor beta chain comes out of a study of T cell repertoires in ileal Crohn's disease. The data were produced by immunoSEQ multiplex PCR, yet TCRdb's version contains in-frame clones alone and is incomplete. The sample carries about 6,400 clones, around 79% recorded once. V was cut by 4 bases and J by 0 bases, with 15 bases left in between. Germline CDR1 and CDR2: SGHTA and FQGNSA. The CDR3 consists of 16 residues. The sample taken for sequencing was ileal tissue. This clonotype originated in an adult with Crohn's disease. The chain is built from TRBV7-2 and TRBJ1-2; D is uncertain. In DNA form, the CDR3 reads TGTGCCAGCAGCTCAGACTTCGGCACTGCTAACTATGGCTACACCTTC. This translates into CASSSDFGTANYGYTF. The entire variable domain, with the rest obtained from reference TRBV7-2 and TRBJ1-2, is as follows: GAGVSQSPSNKVTEKGKDVELRCDPISGHTALYWYRQSLGQGLEFLIYFQGNSAPDKSGLPSDRFSAERTGGSVSTLTIQRTQQEDSAVYLCASSSDFGTANYGYTFGSGTRLTVV.